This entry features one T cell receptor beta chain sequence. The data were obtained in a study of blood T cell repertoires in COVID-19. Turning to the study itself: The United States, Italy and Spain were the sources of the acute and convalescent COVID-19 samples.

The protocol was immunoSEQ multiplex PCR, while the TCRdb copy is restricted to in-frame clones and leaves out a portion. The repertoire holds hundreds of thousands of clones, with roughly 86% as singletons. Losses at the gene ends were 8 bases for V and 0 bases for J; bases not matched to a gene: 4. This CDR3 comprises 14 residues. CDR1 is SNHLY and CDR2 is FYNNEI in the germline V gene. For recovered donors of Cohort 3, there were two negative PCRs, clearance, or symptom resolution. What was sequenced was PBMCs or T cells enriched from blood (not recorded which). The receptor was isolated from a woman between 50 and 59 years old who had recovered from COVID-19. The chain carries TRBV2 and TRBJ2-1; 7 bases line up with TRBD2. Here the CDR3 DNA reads TGTGCCAGCTCAACGGGGGGCTCCTACAATGAGCAGTTCTTC. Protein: CASSTGGSYNEQFF.